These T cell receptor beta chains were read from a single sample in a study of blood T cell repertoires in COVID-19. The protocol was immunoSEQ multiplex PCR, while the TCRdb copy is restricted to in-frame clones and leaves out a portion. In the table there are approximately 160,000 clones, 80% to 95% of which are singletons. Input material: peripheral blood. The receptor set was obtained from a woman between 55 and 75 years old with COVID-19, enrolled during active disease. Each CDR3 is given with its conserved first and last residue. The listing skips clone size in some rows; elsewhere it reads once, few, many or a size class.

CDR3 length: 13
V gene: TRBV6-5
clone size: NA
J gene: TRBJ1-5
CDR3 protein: CASSYSPNQPQHF

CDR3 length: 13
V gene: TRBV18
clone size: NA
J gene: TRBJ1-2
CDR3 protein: CASSPEGAYGYTF

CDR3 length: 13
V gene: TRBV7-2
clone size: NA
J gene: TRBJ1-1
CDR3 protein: CASSEAGDTEAFF

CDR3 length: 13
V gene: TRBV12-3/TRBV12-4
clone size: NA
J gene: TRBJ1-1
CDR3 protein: CASHRGQGSEAFF

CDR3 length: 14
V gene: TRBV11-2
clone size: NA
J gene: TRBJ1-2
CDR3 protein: CASSLAGPGRGPIF

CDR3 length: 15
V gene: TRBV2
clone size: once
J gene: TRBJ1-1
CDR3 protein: CASSPRQGANTEAFF

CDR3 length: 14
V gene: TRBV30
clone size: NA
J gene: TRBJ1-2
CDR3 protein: CAWTAPGKGYGYTF

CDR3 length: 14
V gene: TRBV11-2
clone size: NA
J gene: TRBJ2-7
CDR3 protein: CASSLERLTYEQYF

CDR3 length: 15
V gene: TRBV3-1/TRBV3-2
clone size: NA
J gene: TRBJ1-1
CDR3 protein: CASRTLGQPNTEAFF

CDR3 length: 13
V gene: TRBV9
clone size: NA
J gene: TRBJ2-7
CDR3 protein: CASSSHSFGEQYF

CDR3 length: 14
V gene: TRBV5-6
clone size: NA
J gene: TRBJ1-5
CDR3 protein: CASSLGQDNQPQHF

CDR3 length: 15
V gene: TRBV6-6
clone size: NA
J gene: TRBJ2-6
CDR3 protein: CASSSTGFGANVLTF

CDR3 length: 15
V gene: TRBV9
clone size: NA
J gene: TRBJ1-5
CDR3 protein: CASSVAGEFNQPQHF

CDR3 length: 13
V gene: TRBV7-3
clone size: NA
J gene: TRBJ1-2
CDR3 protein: CASSLGQDYGYTF

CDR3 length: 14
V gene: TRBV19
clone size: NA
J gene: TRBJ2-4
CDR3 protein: CASSTTGTSGELYF

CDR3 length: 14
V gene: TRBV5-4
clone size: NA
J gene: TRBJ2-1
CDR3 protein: CASTRPGQGIEQFF

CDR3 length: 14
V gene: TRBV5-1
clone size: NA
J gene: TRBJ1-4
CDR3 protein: CASSSTGGGEKLFF

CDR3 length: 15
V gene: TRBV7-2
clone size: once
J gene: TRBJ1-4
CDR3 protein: CASSVRFQRAEKLFF

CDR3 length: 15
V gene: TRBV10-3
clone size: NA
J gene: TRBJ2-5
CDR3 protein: CAISGSGTGVETQYF

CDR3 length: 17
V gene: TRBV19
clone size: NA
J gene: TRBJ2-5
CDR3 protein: CASSIVVTRGLGETQYF

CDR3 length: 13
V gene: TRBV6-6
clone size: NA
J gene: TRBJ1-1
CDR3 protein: CASRGQVFSEAFF

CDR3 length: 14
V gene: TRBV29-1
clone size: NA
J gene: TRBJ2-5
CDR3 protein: CSVHRTGGLETQYF

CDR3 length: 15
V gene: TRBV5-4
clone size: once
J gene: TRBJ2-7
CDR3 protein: CASSIGTGGSYEQYF